The sequence of this T cell receptor beta chain was determined in a study of blood T cell repertoires in COVID-19. This CDR3 spans 16 amino acids. CDR1 and CDR2 from the germline V gene are SGHTA and FQGNSA. V dropped 5 bases and J dropped 4; count of bases not matched to a gene: 7. The sample holds one count of this clone. How the authors handled the data: Amplification with reference gene primers provided the estimates of nucleated cell counts. The protocol was immunoSEQ multiplex PCR, while the TCRdb copy is restricted to in-frame clones and leaves out a portion. The DNA was the basis for D and trimming; V, J and clone size are from that table. The sample has 85,000 to 95,000 clones, 88% seen once; the top ten hold approximately 0.45%.

The sample taken for sequencing was peripheral blood. This chain connects TRBV7-2 to TRBJ2-2; TRBD2 matches 10 bases. The source of this sequence is a man aged 55-75 years with acute or convalescent COVID-19. The CDR3 coding sequence is TGTGCCAGCAGCCCAACGAGCGGGAGGGTCACCGGGGAGCTGTTTTTT. Amino acids: CASSPTSGRVTGELFF.